The rows below give T cell receptor beta chains drawn from one sample of a study of cytomegalovirus exposure and HLA in healthy donors. The assay was immunoSEQ multiplex PCR, and TCRdb's table has in-frame clones only and misses some. The table shows under 200,000 clones, with about 96% occurring only once. Sequencing input: PBMCs. The receptors were sampled from a woman between 18 and 30 years old in good health and CMV-seronegative. Each CDR3 is given with its conserved first and last residue. The D gene is left open where the match is weak. Clone size is shown for a subset of rows, as once, few, many or a class of expanded clone.

>.|TRBV11-3|once|TRBJ2-2
TGTGCCAGCAGCCCCGGTCGTACCGGGGAGCTGTTTTTT
CASSPGRTGELFF
>.|TRBV29-1|.|TRBJ2-1
TGCAGCGTTGAAGACCTTTTCTTTGAAGGGGGGGCCCAGCTCTTC
CSVEDLFFEGGAQLF
>TRBD1|TRBV7-8|.|TRBJ1-4
TGTGCCAGCAGTAGCGGTCGAGGGGGCGTTGATGAAAAACTGTTTTTT
CASSSGRGGVDEKLFF
>TRBD1|TRBV15|.|TRBJ1-2
TGTGCCACCAGCAGAGAACAGGGGACTAACTATGGCTACACCTTC
CATSREQGTNYGYTF
>.|TRBV5-4|.|TRBJ2-1
TGTGCCAGCAGCTTGGGGGCTCACGTGGCTGACAATGAGCAGTTCTTC
CASSLGAHVADNEQFF
>TRBD2|TRBV2|.|TRBJ2-3
TGTGCCAGCAGTGACTTAGCGGGGTATATAACGCAGTATTTT
CASSDLAGYITQYF
>TRBD2|TRBV7-9|.|TRBJ2-3
TGTGCCGGAGAGAAGACTAGCGGCACAGATACGCAGTATTTT
CAGEKTSGTDTQYF
>.|TRBV6-5|.|TRBJ2-2
TGTGCCAGCAAGGACAACCCTGACACCGGGGAGCTGTTTTTT
CASKDNPDTGELFF
>TRBD1|TRBV19|.|TRBJ2-3
TGTGCCAGTAGCATGCAACAGACAGGGTCTTTCTGGGATACGCAGTATTTT
CASSMQQTGSFWDTQYF
>.|TRBV5-1|.|TRBJ1-5
TGCGCCAGCAGCTTACAGGGCGCTAGCAATCAGCCCCAGCATTTT
CASSLQGASNQPQHF
>TRBD1|TRBV4-2|.|TRBJ2-1
TGTGCCAGCAGCCAAGTGACAGGGGTCAATGAGCAGTTCTTC
CASSQVTGVNEQFF
>TRBD1|TRBV27|.|TRBJ2-6
TGTGCCAGCGGCCCCCAGGGGGCCCTCTGGGCCAACGTCCTGACTTTC
CASGPQGALWANVLTF
>TRBD1|TRBV2|.|TRBJ1-2
TGTGCCAGCAGTGAAGCGAGACAGGGGCCCTATGGCTACACCTTC
CASSEARQGPYGYTF
>TRBD1|TRBV18|.|TRBJ2-2
TGTGCCAGCTTTGGACAGGCGAACACCGGGGAGCTGTTTTTT
CASFGQANTGELFF
>TRBD2|TRBV6-5|once|TRBJ2-5
TGTGCCAGCAGCCGCGGAGCGGGGGGGGAAGAGACCCAGTACTTC
CASSRGAGGEETQYF
>TRBD1|TRBV18|few|TRBJ1-6
TGTGCCAGCTCACCTACAGGGGAAGGGTCACCCCTCCACTTT
CASSPTGEGSPLHF
>.|TRBV5-1|once|TRBJ1-2
TGCGCCAGCAGCACCTCCGGGACAACTAAAGCTAACTATGGCTACACCTTC
CASSTSGTTKANYGYTF
>.|TRBV14|.|TRBJ2-6
TGTGCCAGCAGCCATAATAGTAATCTGACAAGTCGGGCCAACGTCCTGACTTTC
CASSHNSNLTSRANVLTF
>TRBD1|TRBV2|.|TRBJ2-2
TGTGCCAGCACAGGGGGCCTGAACACCGGGGAGCTGTTTTTT
CASTGGLNTGELFF
>.|TRBV4-1|.|TRBJ2-5
TGCGCCAGCAGCCAAGAACTTCAACCGGAGACCCAGTACTTC
CASSQELQPETQYF
>TRBD1|TRBV7-6|.|TRBJ1-2
TGTGCCAGCAGCCCTGGGACAGGGGCTCACTATGGCTACACCTTC
CASSPGTGAHYGYTF
>TRBD1|TRBV5-1|.|TRBJ2-2
TGCGCCAGCAGCCCGACAGGGGTCGGGGAGCTGTTTTTT
CASSPTGVGELFF